The sequence of this T cell receptor (beta chain) was determined in a study of blood T cell repertoires in COVID-19. Overall study: Some COVID-19 samples were acute and others convalescent; all came from the United States, Italy and Spain. From T cells, B-cell-depleted T cells, or PBMCs came the material, which was cDNA or gDNA.

Under the authors' procedure: Scientists estimated how many nucleated cells there were by amplifying reference gene primers. Assay used: immunoSEQ multiplex PCR; TCRdb lists only in-frame clones, some missing. V and J calls and clone size are given by that table; D and trimming were obtained from the DNA. The sample shows more than 85,000 clones, 85% to 90% of them seen only once. Germline loops: CDR1 SGHDT, CDR2 YYEEEE. The CDR3 loop spans 15 amino acids. With V trimmed by 1 base and J by 0 bases, 4 bases remained unmatched. The V gene is TRBV5-6, the J gene TRBJ2-7; 7 nucleotides align to TRBD1. The clonotype originates from a human donor in a cohort sampled during active COVID-19. The sequenced sample was peripheral blood. CDR3 sequence: CASSLWQGVSYEQYF. The CDR3 region has the DNA TGTGCCAGCAGCTTGTGGCAGGGGGTCTCCTACGAGCAGTACTTC.